This TCR beta chain was recorded in a study of cytomegalovirus exposure and HLA in healthy donors. The study, taken as a whole, reports: It was reportedly the case that the classifier diagnosed cytomegalovirus status with high specificity and sensitivity. Presence/absence analyses assumed roughly uniform sequencing depth across donors, which may not hold.

V was trimmed by 0 bases and J by 6 bases, leaving 12 bases between them. The CDR3 totals 15 residues. CDR1 is MGHRA and CDR2 is YSYEKL in the germline V gene. PCR involved 60 Vbeta and 13 Jbeta primers. Data came from immunoSEQ multiplex PCR; TCRdb stores just in-frame clones and leaves some out. The table lists 70,000 to 90,000 clones, roughly 74% of them singletons. As for this clone: Its antigen is still unknown.

Sequences were obtained from PBMCs. The genes are TRBV4-1 and TRBJ1-5; D remains ambiguous. The receptor's source is a man in his forties in good health and CMV-seronegative. In DNA, the CDR3 is TGCGCCAGCAGCCAAGATATCCGGGAGCGTCAGCCCCAGCATTTT. Encoded protein: CASSQDIRERQPQHF.